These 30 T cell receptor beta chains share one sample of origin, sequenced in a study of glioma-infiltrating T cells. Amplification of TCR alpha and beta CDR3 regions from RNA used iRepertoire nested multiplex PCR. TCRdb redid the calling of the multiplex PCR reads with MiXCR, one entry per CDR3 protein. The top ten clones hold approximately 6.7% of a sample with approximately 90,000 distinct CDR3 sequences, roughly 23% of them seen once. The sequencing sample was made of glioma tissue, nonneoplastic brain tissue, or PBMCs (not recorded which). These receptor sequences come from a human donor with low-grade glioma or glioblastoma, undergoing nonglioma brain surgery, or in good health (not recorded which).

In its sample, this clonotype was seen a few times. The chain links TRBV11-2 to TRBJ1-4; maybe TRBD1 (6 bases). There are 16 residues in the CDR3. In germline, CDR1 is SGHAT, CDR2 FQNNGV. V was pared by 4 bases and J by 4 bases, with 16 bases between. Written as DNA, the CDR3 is TGTGCCAGCAGCTCACTGCGGGGGCCAGTTAATGAAAAACTGTTTTTT. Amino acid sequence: CASSSLRGPVNEKLFF.

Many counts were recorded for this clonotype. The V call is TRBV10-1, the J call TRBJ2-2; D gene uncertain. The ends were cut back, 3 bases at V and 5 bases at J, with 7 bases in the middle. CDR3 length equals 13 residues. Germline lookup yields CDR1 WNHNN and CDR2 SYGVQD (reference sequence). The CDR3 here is CASSDLLTGELFF. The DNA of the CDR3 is TGCGCCAGCAGTGATCTCCTTACCGGGGAGCTGTTTTTT.

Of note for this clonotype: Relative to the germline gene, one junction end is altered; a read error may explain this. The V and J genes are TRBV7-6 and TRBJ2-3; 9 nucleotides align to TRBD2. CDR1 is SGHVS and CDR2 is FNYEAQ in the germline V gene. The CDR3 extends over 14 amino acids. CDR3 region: CASSLGTSTDTEYF. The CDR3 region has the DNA TGCGCCAGCAGCTTGGGGACTAGCACAGATACGGAGTATTTT.

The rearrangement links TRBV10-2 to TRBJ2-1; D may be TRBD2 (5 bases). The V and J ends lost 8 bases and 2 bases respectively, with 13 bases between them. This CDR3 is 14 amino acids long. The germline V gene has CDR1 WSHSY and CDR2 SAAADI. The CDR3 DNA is TGCGCCAGCGGCGGGCCCACAACCTACAATGAGCAGTTCTTC. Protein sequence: CASGGPTTYNEQFF.

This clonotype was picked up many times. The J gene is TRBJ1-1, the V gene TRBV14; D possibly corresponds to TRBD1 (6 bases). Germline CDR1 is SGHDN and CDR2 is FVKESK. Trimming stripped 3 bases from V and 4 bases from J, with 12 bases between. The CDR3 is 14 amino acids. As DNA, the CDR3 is TGTGCCAGCAGCCATACGGGACAACTCACTGAAGCTTTCTTT. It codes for CASSHTGQLTEAFF.

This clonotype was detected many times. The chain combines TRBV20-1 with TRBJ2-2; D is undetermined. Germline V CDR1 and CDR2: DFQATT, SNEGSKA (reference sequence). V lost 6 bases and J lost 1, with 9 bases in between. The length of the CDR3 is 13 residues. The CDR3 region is CSAPRQNTGELFF. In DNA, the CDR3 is TGCAGTGCACCTCGACAGAACACCGGGGAGCTGTTTTTT.

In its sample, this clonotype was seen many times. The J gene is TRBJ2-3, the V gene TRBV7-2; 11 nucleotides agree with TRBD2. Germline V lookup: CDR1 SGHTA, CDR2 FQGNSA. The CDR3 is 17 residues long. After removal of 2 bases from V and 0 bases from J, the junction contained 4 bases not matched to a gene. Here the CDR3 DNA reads TGTGCCAGCAGCTTAAAGGGACTAGCGGCTAGCACAGATACGCAGTATTTT. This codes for CASSLKGLAASTDTQYF.

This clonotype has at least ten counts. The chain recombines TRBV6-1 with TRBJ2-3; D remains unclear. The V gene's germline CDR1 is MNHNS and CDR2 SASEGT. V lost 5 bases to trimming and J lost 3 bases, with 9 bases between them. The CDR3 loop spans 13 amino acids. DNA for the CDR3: TGTGCCAGCAGTCTCACACGTACAGATACGCAGTATTTT. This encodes CASSLTRTDTQYF.

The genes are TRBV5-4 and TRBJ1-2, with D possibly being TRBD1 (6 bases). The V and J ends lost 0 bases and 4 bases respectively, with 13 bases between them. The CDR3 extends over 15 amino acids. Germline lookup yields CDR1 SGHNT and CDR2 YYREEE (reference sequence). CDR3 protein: CASSLVETGIYGYTF. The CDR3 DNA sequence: TGTGCCAGCAGCTTGGTCGAGACAGGAATCTATGGCTACACCTTC.

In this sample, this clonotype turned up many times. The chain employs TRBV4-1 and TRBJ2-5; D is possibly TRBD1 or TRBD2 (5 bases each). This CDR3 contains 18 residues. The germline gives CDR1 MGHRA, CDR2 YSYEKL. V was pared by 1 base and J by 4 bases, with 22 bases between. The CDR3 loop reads CASSQGLPRAGSRETQYF. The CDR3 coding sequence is TGCGCCAGCAGCCAAGGATTACCCAGGGCAGGGAGTCGAGAGACCCAGTACTTC.

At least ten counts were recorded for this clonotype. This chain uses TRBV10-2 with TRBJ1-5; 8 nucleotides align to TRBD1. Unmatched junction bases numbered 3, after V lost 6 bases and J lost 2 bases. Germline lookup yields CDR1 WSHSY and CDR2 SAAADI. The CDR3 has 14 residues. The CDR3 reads CASRETGGNQPQHF. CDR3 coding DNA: TGCGCCAGCAGAGAGACAGGGGGCAATCAGCCCCAGCATTTT.

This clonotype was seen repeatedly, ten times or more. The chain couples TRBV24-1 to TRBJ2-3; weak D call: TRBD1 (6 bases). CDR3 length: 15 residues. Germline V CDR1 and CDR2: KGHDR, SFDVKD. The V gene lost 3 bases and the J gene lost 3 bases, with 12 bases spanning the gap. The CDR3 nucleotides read TGTGCCACCAGTGATCCCGGGACATCTACAGATACGCAGTATTTT. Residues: CATSDPGTSTDTQYF.

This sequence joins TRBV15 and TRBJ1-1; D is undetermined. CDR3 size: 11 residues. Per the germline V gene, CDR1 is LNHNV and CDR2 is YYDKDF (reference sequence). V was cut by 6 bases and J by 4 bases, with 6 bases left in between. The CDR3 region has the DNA TGTGCCACCAGAGTTGGCACTGAAGCTTTCTTT. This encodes CATRVGTEAFF.

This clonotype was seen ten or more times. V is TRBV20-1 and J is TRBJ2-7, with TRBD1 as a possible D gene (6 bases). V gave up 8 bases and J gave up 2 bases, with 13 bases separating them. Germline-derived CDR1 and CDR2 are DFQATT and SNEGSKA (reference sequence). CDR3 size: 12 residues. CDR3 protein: CSPKGDTYEQYF. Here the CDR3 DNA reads TGCAGTCCCAAGGGGGACACCTACGAGCAGTACTTC.

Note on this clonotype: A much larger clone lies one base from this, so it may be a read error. The CDR3 nucleotides read TGTGCCAGCAGCGTTACGGAGGGCACTGAAGCTTTCTTT. As protein: CASSVTEGTEAFF. This chain joins TRBV9 and TRBJ1-1; no clear D. V was clipped by 2 bases and J by 4 bases, with 9 bases between them. Per germline, CDR1 SGDLS and CDR2 YYNGEE. The CDR3 is made up of 13 amino acids.

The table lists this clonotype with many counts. CDR3 amino acids: CASSQDYRPRETQYF. The CDR3 bases are TGTGCCAGCAGCCAAGATTACAGACCCCGAGAGACCCAGTACTTC. The chain recombines TRBV14 with TRBJ2-5, with D uncertain. The CDR3 consists of 15 residues. From germline, CDR1 is SGHDN and CDR2 FVKESK. V lost 0 bases and J 4 bases, leaving 12 bases between the germline ends.

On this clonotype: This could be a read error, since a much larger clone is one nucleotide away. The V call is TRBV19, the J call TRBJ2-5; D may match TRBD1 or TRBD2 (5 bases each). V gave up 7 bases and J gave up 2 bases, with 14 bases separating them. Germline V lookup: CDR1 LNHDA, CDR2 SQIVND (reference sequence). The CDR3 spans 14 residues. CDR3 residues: CASKSNGAQETQYF. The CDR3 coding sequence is TGTGCCAGTAAATCAAACGGGGCTCAAGAGACCCAGTACTTC. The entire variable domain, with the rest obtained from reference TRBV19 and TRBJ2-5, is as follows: DGGITQSPKYLFRKEGQNVTLSCEQNLNHDAMYWYRQDPGQGLRLIYYSQIVNDFQKGDIAEGYSVSREKKESFPLTVTSAQKNPTAFYLCASKSNGAQETQYFGPGTRLLVL.

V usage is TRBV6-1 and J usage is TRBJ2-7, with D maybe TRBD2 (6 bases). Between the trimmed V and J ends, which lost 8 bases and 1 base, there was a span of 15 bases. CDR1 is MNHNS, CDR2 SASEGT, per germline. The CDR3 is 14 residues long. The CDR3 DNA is TGTGCCAGCCAACCTTTTGCGGGGTCCTACGAGCAGTACTTC. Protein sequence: CASQPFAGSYEQYF.

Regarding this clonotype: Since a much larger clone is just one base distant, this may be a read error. The CDR3 DNA reads as TGCAGCGTTGGCGGGCCCTCTCGCTCCTACAATGAGCAGTTCTTC. Translating gives CSVGGPSRSYNEQFF. This chain joins TRBV29-1 and TRBJ2-1, with a weak D call TRBD2 (5 bases). Germline lookup yields CDR1 SQVTM and CDR2 ANQGSEA. The CDR3 has 15 residues. Trimming removed 4 bases from V and 0 bases from J, with 13 bases in between.

CDR3 in amino acids: CASSLGTLAPYNEQFF. DNA of the CDR3: TGTGCCAGCAGCTTAGGGACACTAGCCCCCTACAATGAGCAGTTCTTC. V and J are TRBV7-9 and TRBJ2-1, with TRBD2 as a possible D gene (6 bases). Trimming took 1 base from V and 2 from J, leaving 12 bases between them. This CDR3 has 16 amino acids. Germline V gives CDR1 SEHNR, CDR2 FQNEAQ (reference sequence).

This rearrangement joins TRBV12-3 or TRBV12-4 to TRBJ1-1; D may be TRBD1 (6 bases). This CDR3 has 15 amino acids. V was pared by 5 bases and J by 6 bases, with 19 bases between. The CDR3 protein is CASSPFGRGVPEAFF. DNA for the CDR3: TGTGCCAGCAGTCCTTTCGGCAGGGGCGTGCCTGAAGCTTTCTTT.

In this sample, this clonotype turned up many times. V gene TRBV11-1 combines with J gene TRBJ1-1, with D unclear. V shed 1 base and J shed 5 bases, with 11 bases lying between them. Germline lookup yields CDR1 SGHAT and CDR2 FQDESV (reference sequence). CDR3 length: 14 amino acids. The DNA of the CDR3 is TGTGCCAGCAGCTTAGTGCAGCGGAGGACTGAAGCTTTCTTT. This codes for CASSLVQRRTEAFF.

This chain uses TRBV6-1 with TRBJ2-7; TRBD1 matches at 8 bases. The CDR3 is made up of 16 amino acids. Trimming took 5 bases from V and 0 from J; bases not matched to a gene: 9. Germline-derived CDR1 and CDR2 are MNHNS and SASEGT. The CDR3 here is CASSSRQGRISYEQYF. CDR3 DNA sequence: TGTGCCAGCAGTTCCAGACAGGGGCGGATCTCCTACGAGCAGTACTTC.

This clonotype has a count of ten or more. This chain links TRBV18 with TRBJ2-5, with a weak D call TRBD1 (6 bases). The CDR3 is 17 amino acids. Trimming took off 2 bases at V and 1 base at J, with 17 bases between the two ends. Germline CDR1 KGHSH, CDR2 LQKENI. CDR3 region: CASSPRIVGTSQETQYF. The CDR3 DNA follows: TGTGCCAGCTCACCAAGGATCGTGGGGACATCCCAAGAGACCCAGTACTTC.

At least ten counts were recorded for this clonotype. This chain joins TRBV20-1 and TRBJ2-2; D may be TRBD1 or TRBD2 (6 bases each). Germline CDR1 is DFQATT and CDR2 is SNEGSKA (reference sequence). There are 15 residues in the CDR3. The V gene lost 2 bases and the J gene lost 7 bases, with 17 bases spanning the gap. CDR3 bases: TGCAGTGCTAGATCACAGGGAGGAGGGTTCGGGGAGCTGTTTTTT. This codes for CSARSQGGGFGELFF.

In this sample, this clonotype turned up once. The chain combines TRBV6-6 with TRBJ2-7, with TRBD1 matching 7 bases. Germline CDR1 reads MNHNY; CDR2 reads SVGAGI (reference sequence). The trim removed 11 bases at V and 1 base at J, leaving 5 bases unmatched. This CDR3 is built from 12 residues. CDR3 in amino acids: CAVGTESYEQYF. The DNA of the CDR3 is TGTGCCGTCGGGACAGAGTCCTACGAGCAGTACTTC.

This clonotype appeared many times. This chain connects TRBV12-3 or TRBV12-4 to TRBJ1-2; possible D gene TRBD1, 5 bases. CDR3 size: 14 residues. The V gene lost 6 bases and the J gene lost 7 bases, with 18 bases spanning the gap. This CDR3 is CASSGTDGHRGYTF. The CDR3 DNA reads TGTGCCAGCAGCGGGACGGACGGGCATCGTGGCTACACCTTC.

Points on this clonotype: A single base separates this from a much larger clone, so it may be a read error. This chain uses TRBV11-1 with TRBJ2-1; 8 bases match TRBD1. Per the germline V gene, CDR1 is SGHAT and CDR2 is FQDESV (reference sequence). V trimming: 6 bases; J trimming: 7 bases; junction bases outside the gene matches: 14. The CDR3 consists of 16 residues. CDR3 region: CASRSPSTGARNEQFF. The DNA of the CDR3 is TGTGCCAGCAGATCGCCCTCGACAGGGGCGCGGAATGAGCAGTTCTTC.

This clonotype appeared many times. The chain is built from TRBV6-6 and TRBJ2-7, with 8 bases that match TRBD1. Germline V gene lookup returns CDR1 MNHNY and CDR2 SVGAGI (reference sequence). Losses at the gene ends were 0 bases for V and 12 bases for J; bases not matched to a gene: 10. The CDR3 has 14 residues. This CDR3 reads CASSYSVSRGQMYF. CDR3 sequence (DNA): TGTGCCAGCAGTTACTCGGTTTCCAGGGGGCAAATGTACTTC.

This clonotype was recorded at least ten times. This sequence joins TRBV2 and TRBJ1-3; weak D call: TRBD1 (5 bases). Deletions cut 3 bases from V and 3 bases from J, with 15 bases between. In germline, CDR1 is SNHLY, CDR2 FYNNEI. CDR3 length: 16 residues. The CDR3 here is CASSDGSGGFGNTIYF. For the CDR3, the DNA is TGTGCCAGCAGTGATGGTTCCGGGGGGTTTGGAAACACCATATATTTT.